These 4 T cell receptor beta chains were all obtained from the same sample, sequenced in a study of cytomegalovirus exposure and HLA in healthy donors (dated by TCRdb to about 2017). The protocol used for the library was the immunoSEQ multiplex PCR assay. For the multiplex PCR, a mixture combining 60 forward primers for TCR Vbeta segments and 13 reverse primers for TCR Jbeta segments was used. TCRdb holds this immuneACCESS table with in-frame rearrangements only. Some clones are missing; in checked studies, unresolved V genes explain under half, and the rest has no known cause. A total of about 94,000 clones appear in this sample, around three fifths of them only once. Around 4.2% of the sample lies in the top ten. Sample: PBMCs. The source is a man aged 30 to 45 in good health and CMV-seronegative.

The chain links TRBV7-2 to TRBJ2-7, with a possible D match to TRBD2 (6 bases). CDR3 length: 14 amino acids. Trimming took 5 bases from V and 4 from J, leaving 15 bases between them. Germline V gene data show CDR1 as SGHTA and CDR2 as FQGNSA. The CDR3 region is CASSQLGTDYEQYF. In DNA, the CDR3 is TGTGCCAGCAGCCAACTGGGGACTGATTACGAGCAGTACTTC.

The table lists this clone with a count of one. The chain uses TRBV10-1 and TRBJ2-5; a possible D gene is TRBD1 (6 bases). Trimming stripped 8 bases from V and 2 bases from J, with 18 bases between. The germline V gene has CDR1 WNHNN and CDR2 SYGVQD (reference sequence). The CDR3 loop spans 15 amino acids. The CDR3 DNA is TGCGCCAGCGTAGAGGACAGACTTTTACAAGAGACCCAGTACTTC. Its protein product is CASVEDRLLQETQYF.

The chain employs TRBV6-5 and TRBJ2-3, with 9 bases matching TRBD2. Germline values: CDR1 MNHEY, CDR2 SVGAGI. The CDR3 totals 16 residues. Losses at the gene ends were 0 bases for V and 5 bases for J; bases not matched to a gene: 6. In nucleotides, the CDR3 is TGTGCCAGCAGTTACTCGGCGGGGGGGCTAGGAGATACGCAGTATTTT. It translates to CASSYSAGGLGDTQYF.

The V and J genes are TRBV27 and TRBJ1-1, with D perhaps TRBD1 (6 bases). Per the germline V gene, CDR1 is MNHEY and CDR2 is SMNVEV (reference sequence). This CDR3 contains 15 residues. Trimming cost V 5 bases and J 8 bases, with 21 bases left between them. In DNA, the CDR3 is TGTGCCAGCAGTCCGCTTGAGGAGGGGGGGACGGAAGCTTTCTTT. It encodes CASSPLEEGGTEAFF.